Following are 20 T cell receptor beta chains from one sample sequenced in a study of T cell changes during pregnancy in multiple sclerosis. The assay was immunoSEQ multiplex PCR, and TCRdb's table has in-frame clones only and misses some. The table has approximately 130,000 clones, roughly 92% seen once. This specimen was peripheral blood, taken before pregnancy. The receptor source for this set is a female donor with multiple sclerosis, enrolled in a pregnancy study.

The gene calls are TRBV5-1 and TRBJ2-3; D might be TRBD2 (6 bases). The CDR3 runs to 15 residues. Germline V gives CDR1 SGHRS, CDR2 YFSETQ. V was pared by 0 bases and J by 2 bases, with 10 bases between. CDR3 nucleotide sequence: TGCGCCAGCAGCTTGGGCGGGGTAGACACAGATACGCAGTATTTT. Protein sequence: CASSLGGVDTDTQYF.

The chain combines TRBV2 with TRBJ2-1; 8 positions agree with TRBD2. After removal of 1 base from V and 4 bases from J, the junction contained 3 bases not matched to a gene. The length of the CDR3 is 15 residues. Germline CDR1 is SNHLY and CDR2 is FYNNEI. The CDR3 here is CASSEVGGGYNEQFF. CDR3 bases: TGTGCCAGCAGTGAAGTGGGCGGGGGGTACAATGAGCAGTTCTTC.

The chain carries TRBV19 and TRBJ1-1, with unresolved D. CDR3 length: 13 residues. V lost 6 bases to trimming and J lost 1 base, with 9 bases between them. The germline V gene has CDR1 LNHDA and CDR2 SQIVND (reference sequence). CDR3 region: CASSLQANTEAFF. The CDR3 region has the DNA TGTGCCAGTAGCTTGCAGGCGAACACTGAAGCTTTCTTT.

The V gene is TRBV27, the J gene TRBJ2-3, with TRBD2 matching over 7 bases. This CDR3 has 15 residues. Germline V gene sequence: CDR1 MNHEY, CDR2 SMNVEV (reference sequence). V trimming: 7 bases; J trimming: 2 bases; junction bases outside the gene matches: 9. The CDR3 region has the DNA TGTGCCAGCACCCCGGCAGGGAGGGCCACAGATACGCAGTATTTT. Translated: CASTPAGRATDTQYF.

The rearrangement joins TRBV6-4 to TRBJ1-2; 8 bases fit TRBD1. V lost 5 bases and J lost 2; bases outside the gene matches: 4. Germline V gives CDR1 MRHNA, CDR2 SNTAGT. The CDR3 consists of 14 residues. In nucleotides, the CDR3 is TGTGCCAGCAGTCCCTCAGGGGGCAACTATGGCTACACCTTC. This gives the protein CASSPSGGNYGYTF.

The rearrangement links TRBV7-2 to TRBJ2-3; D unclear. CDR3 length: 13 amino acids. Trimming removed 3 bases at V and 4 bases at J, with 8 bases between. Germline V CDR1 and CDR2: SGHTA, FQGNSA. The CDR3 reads CASSFRIADTQYF. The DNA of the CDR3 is TGTGCCAGCAGCTTTAGAATAGCAGATACGCAGTATTTT. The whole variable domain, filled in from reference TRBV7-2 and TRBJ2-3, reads GAGVSQSPSNKVTEKGKDVELRCDPISGHTALYWYRQSLGQGLEFLIYFQGNSAPDKSGLPSDRFSAERTGGSVSTLTIQRTQQEDSAVYLCASSFRIADTQYFGPGTRLTVL.

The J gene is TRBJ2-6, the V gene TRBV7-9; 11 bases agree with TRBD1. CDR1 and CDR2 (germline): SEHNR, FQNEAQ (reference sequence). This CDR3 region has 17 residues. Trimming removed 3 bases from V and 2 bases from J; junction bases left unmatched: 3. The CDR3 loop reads CASSFGTGGTGANVLTF. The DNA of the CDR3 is TGTGCCAGCAGCTTCGGGACAGGGGGAACTGGGGCCAACGTCCTGACTTTC.

The CDR3 DNA reads as TGTGCCAGCAGCTCTGAGACTAGCAGCATTAAAGAGACCCAGTACTTC. Translating it yields CASSSETSSIKETQYF. This chain connects TRBV7-9 to TRBJ2-5; 7 positions agree with TRBD2. Trimming at V came to 4 bases and at J to 3 bases, leaving 11 bases not matched to a gene. The CDR3 has 16 residues. The V gene's germline CDR1 is SEHNR and CDR2 FQNEAQ (reference sequence).

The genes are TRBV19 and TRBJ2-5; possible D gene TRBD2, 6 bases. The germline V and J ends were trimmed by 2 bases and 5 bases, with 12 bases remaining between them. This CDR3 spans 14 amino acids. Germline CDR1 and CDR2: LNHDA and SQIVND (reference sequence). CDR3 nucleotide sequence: TGTGCCAGTAGTATAAGGGAGGAAGGGGAGACCCAGTACTTC. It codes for CASSIREEGETQYF. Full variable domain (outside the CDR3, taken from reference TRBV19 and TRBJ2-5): DGGITQSPKYLFRKEGQNVTLSCEQNLNHDAMYWYRQDPGQGLRLIYYSQIVNDFQKGDIAEGYSVSREKKESFPLTVTSAQKNPTAFYLCASSIREEGETQYFGPGTRLLVL.

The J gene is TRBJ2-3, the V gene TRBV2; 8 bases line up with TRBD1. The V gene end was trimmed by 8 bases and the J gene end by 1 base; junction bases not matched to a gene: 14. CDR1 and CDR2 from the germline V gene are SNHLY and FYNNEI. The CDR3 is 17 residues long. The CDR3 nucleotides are TGTGCCAGCCCGCTCAGCCACTCGACAGGGGGCACAGATACGCAGTATTTT. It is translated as CASPLSHSTGGTDTQYF.

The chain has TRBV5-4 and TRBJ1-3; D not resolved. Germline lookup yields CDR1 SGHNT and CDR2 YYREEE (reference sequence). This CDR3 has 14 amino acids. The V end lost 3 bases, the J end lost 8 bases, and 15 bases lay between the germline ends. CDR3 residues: CASSSVPREDTIYF. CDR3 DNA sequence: TGTGCCAGCAGCTCCGTCCCGAGGGAGGACACCATATATTTT.

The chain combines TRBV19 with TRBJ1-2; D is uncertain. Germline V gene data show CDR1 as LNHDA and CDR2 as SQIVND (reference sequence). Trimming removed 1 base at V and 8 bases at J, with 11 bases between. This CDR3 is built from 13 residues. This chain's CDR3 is CASSIGVSYGYTF. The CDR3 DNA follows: TGTGCCAGTAGTATAGGAGTGTCATACGGCTACACCTTC.

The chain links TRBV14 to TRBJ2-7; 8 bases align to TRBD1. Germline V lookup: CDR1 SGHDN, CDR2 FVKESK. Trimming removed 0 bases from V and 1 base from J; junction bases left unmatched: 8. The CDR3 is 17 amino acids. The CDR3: CASSQDFRTGSSYEQYF. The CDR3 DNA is TGTGCCAGCAGCCAAGATTTTAGGACAGGGAGTTCCTACGAGCAGTACTTC.

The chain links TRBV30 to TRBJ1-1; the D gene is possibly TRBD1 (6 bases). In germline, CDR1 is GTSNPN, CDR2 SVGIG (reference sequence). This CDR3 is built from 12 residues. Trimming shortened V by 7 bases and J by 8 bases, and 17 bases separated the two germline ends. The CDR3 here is CALTPGTTEAFF. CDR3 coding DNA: TGTGCCTTGACCCCCGGGACAACCGAAGCTTTCTTT. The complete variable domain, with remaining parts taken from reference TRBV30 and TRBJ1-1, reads SQTIHQWPATLVQPVGSPLSLECTVEGTSNPNLYWYRQAAGRGLQLLFYSVGIGQISSEVPQNLSASRPQDRQFILSSKKLLLSDSGFYLCALTPGTTEAFFGQGTRLTVV.

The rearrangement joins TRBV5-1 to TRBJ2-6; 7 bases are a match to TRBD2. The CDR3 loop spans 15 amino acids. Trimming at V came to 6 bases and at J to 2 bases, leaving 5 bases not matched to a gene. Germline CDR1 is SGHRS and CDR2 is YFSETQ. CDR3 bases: TGCGCCAGCACCAGGGAGGGAGCTGGGGCCAACGTCCTGACTTTC. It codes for CASTREGAGANVLTF.

The DNA for the CDR3 is TGCGCCAGCAGCTTGGGTGCCGGGGTCAATGAGCAGTTCTTC. This encodes CASSLGAGVNEQFF. The chain has TRBV5-1 and TRBJ2-1, with D possibly being TRBD2 (5 bases). V was shortened by 0 bases and J by 6 bases, with 10 bases between the two germline ends. The CDR3 consists of 14 residues. Germline-derived CDR1 and CDR2 are SGHRS and YFSETQ.

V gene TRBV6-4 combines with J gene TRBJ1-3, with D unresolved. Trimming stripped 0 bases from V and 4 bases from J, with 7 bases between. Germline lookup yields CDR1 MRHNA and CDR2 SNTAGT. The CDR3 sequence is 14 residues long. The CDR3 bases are TGTGCCAGCAGTGACTCGTATCTAGGAAACACCATATATTTT. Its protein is CASSDSYLGNTIYF.

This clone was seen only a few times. CDR3 bases: TGTGCCAGCAGCCGGGGGGGGTACACTGAAGCTTTCTTT. This translates into CASSRGGYTEAFF. The V and J genes are TRBV25-1 and TRBJ1-1; TRBD1 might be the D (5 bases). Per the germline V gene, CDR1 is MGHDK and CDR2 is SYGVNS. V dropped 6 bases and J dropped 3 bases, with 11 bases sitting between them. This CDR3 contains 13 residues.

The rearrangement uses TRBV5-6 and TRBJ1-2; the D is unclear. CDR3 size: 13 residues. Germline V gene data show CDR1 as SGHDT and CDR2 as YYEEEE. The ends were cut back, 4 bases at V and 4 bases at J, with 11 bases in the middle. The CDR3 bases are TGTGCCAGCAGCGCCATCCACTTCTATGGCTACACCTTC. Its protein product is CASSAIHFYGYTF.

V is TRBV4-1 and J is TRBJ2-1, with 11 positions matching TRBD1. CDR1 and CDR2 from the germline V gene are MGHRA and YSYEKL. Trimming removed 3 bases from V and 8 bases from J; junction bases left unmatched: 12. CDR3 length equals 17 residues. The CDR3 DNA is TGCGCCAGCAGCCACCTCTGGGTGGACAGGGGGCCCGATGAGCAGTTCTTC. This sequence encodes CASSHLWVDRGPDEQFF.